The clone carrying this TCR beta chain was observed many times. Its antigen is undetermined. Template switching added a universal primer binding site, and final cDNA carried unique molecular identifiers. TCRdb itself ran the 5' RACE reads through MiXCR, one entry per CDR3 protein. The profile shows some 97,000 distinct CDR3 sequences, 5.9% of them singletons. Germline values: CDR1 LNHNV, CDR2 YYDKDF (reference sequence). Trimming cost V 0 bases and J 5 bases, with 10 bases left between them. CDR3 size: 14 residues. The data are from a study of identical twins. The study's findings and limits: Out-of-frame alpha sequences shared by twins were enriched for low generation probability.

The rearrangement uses TRBV15 and TRBJ1-2; unclear D gene. This TCR was recovered from a woman aged 50 to 60 in good health. Sequences were obtained from memory T cells sorted from blood. The CDR3 reads CATSRDSTAYGYTF. Written as DNA, the CDR3 is TGTGCCACCAGCAGAGATAGTACGGCTTATGGCTACACCTTC.